This entry lists 9 T cell receptor beta chains sequenced from one sample in a study of T-cell reconstitution after alpha-beta-depleted transplantation in children. Unique molecular identifiers were used in preparing the TCRbeta library. TCRdb reprocessed the PCR reads via MiXCR and lists one record per CDR3 protein. The data contain about 120,000 distinct CDR3 sequences, 23% of them singletons. This specimen was PBMCs, mostly from graft donor cells, taken 180 days after TCRalphabeta/CD19-depleted stem cell transplant. These receptor sequences come from a male patient aged 2 to 10 who had a stem cell transplant for chronic granulomatous disease, so the T cells may come from the graft donor.

The J gene is TRBJ2-1, the V gene TRBV15, with a tentative D call TRBD2 (5 bases). Trimming shortened V by 1 base and J by 9 bases, and 10 bases separated the two germline ends. The germline V gene has CDR1 LNHNV and CDR2 YYDKDF (reference sequence). The CDR3 is made up of 13 amino acids. In DNA, the CDR3 is TGTGCCACCAGCAGAGGTCGGGAACCTGAGCAGTTCTTC. It is translated as CATSRGREPEQFF.

This clonotype appeared many times. The CDR3 sequence is CSASPIITGGTEAFF. The CDR3 nucleotides are TGCAGTGCTAGCCCCATTATAACGGGGGGGACTGAAGCTTTCTTT. The chain combines TRBV20-1 with TRBJ1-1, with D possibly matching TRBD1 (5 bases). Germline CDR1 and CDR2: DFQATT and SNEGSKA (reference sequence). V lost 3 bases and J lost 5, with 19 bases in between. The CDR3 totals 15 residues.

The rearrangement joins TRBV7-2 to TRBJ2-7, with TRBD2 as a possible D gene (5 bases). The CDR3 is made up of 12 amino acids. Germline CDR1 reads SGHTA; CDR2 reads FQGNSA. Trimming cost V 4 bases and J 4 bases, with 8 bases left between them. The CDR3 DNA reads as TGTGCCAGCAGCTCTGACTATTACGAGCAGTACTTC. Protein sequence: CASSSDYYEQYF.

The table lists this clonotype with many counts. V and J are TRBV20-1 and TRBJ1-1; 9 bases are shared with TRBD1. J gave up 1 base and V 5 bases, and 11 bases lay outside the gene matches. The CDR3 is made up of 16 amino acids. The V gene's germline CDR1 is DFQATT and CDR2 SNEGSKA (reference sequence). In DNA form, the CDR3 reads TGCAGTGCTCCACGGACAGGGGCCTCCCCGAACACTGAAGCTTTCTTT. Protein sequence: CSAPRTGASPNTEAFF.

The table lists this clonotype with many counts. This chain connects TRBV20-1 to TRBJ2-1; D gene ambiguous. The V gene's germline CDR1 is DFQATT and CDR2 SNEGSKA (reference sequence). The CDR3 spans 10 residues. Trimming left V 2 bases short and J 7 bases short, with 3 bases between. The DNA for the CDR3 is TGCAGTGCTAGACGGAATGAGCAGTTCTTC. Its translation: CSARRNEQFF.

This clonotype was detected ten times or more. This sequence joins TRBV7-2 and TRBJ2-1; tentatively, D is TRBD2 (5 bases). The CDR3 runs to 13 residues. Trimming took 4 bases from V and 15 from J, leaving 19 bases between them. Germline V CDR1 and CDR2: SGHTA, FQGNSA. The CDR3: CASSYLMDFGRFF. The CDR3 DNA reads TGTGCCAGCAGCTACCTTATGGACTTTGGAAGGTTCTTC.

This rearrangement joins TRBV12-3 or TRBV12-4 to TRBJ2-3, with TRBD1 matching 11 bases. J was trimmed by 5 bases and V by 6 bases; bases with no gene match: 7. The CDR3 is 15 amino acids. The CDR3 DNA reads as TGTGCCAGCAGGATGGACAGGGGGCTTGGAGATACGCAGTATTTT. This translates into CASRMDRGLGDTQYF.

This clonotype was observed at least ten times. V is TRBV28 and J is TRBJ1-2, with a tentative D call TRBD1 (6 bases). The CDR3 runs 15 residues. Trimming removed 9 bases at V and 4 bases at J, with 21 bases between. Germline values: CDR1 MDHEN, CDR2 SYDVKM. In nucleotides, the CDR3 is TGTGCCAGTATTTCCCCGGGACAAGGTGTCTATGGCTACACCTTC. Protein: CASISPGQGVYGYTF.

The genes are TRBV5-6 and TRBJ1-1; D is uncertain. The CDR3 covers 15 residues. CDR1 and CDR2 from the germline V gene are SGHDT and YYEEEE. The germline V and J ends were trimmed by 1 base and 3 bases, with 13 bases remaining between them. In DNA form, the CDR3 reads TGTGCCAGCAGCTTGTACGAGGGCGGCTACACTGAAGCTTTCTTT. It yields the protein CASSLYEGGYTEAFF.